This TCR beta chain is drawn from a study of blood T cell repertoires in COVID-19. Turning to the study itself: Collection of acute and convalescent COVID-19 samples took place in the United States, Italy and Spain. Sources were T cells, B-cell-depleted T cells, or PBMCs; the material itself was cDNA or gDNA.

As originally analysed: Reference gene primer amplification yielded estimated nucleated cell counts. TCRdb's copy holds only in-frame clones and misses some; the assay was immunoSEQ multiplex PCR. V, J and clone size reflect that table, while D and trimming were determined from the DNA. Of almost 95,000 clones detected, about 86% appear once; the ten largest clones hold roughly 6.3%. The germline gives CDR1 LNHDA, CDR2 SQIVND (reference sequence). The CDR3 spans 13 residues. With V trimmed by 6 bases and J by 7 bases, 2 bases remained unmatched. Sequenced sample: peripheral blood. This chain uses TRBV19 with TRBJ1-6; 8 positions match TRBD1. This TCR derives from a man aged 55 to 70 with acute or convalescent COVID-19. The CDR3 is CASRGQANSPLHF. CDR3 DNA sequence: TGTGCCAGTAGGGGACAGGCCAATTCACCCCTCCACTTT.